The T cell receptor beta chain under discussion was sequenced for a study of blood T cell repertoires in COVID-19. Across the whole study: From the United States, Italy and Spain came samples of acute and convalescent COVID-19.

The protocol was immunoSEQ multiplex PCR, while the TCRdb copy is restricted to in-frame clones and leaves out a portion. This sample has about 68,000 clones, with 75% to 95% found just once. The germline CDR1 and CDR2 sequences are LNHDA and SQIVND (reference sequence). The CDR3 runs to 15 residues. V was clipped by 3 bases and J by 7 bases; unmatched bases: 9. The receptor's source is a man between 40 and 49 years old with COVID-19, enrolled during active disease. J is TRBJ1-5 and V is TRBV19, with 7 bases lining up with TRBD1. What was sequenced was peripheral blood. The CDR3 nucleotides read TGTGCCAGTAGTATCGTGACAGGGAAAGGCCAGCCCCAGCATTTT. It yields the protein CASSIVTGKGQPQHF.